These 32 T cell receptor beta chains originate from one sample sequenced in a study of cytomegalovirus exposure and HLA in healthy donors. Both 60 Vbeta primers and 13 Jbeta primers went into the PCR. TCRdb keeps only in-frame clones here, not all; method: immunoSEQ multiplex PCR. Of about 110,000 clones listed, approximately 80% are singletons. The source material was PBMCs. Receptors originate from a female donor in good health and CMV-seropositive.

The gene calls are TRBV28 and TRBJ1-1; TRBD1 matches at 7 bases. There are 14 residues in the CDR3. Trimming took 5 bases from V and 6 from J; bases not matched to a gene: 9. The germline CDR1 and CDR2 sequences are MDHEN and SYDVKM. This chain's CDR3 is CASSRGGASAEAFF. CDR3 nucleotide sequence: TGTGCCAGCAGTAGAGGGGGCGCCTCCGCTGAAGCTTTCTTT.

This clone was seen only a few times. The chain carries TRBV28 and TRBJ2-1, with TRBD2 identical over 9 bases. The CDR3 runs 15 residues. The V gene's germline CDR1 is MDHEN and CDR2 SYDVKM. Trimming cost V 5 bases and J 9 bases; bases outside gene matches: 11. The DNA of the CDR3 is TGTGCCAGCAGTGAACCAAGCGGGAGGTGGAGTGAGCAGTTCTTC. Residues: CASSEPSGRWSEQFF.

J is TRBJ2-6 and V is TRBV7-9; perhaps TRBD1 as D (5 bases). This CDR3 region has 15 residues. From germline, CDR1 is SEHNR and CDR2 FQNEAQ (reference sequence). The V end was cut by 5 bases, the J end by 2 bases, with 10 bases between. The CDR3, as DNA: TGTGCCAGCAGCACCCAGACAGCTGGGGCCAACGTCCTGACTTTC. The encoded protein is CASSTQTAGANVLTF.

J is TRBJ2-1 and V is TRBV7-3; a weak D match, TRBD2 (6 bases). The CDR3 runs to 14 residues. Germline V CDR1 and CDR2: SGHTA, FQGTGA. Trimming shortened V by 5 bases and J by 9 bases, and 17 bases separated the two germline ends. CDR3 coding DNA: TGTGCCAGCAGCCCGATGGAGGGCCTTGCTGAGCAGTTCTTC. Its protein product is CASSPMEGLAEQFF.

The V call is TRBV9, the J call TRBJ1-1; unclear D gene. The germline CDR1 and CDR2 sequences are SGDLS and YYNGEE. Trimming left V 3 bases short and J 6 bases short, with 18 bases between. This CDR3 has 15 residues. The CDR3 loop reads CASSAYHDGIPEAFF. The DNA of the CDR3 is TGTGCCAGCAGCGCCTACCACGACGGGATACCTGAAGCTTTCTTT. Combining the CDR3 with reference TRBV9 and TRBJ1-1 gives the whole variable domain DSGVTQTPKHLITATGQRVTLRCSPRSGDLSVYWYQQSLDQGLQFLIQYYNGEERAKGNILERFSAQQFPDLHSELNLSSLELGDSALYFCASSAYHDGIPEAFFGQGTRLTVV.

This chain links TRBV9 with TRBJ2-1; TRBD2 matches at 7 bases. Germline V gene data show CDR1 as SGDLS and CDR2 as YYNGEE. CDR3 length: 16 amino acids. The V segment lost 0 bases and the J segment 2 bases; nucleotides outside the gene matches: 5. The CDR3 region is CASSVGSRGAYNEQFF. Written as DNA, the CDR3 is TGTGCCAGCAGCGTAGGTTCCCGGGGGGCCTACAATGAGCAGTTCTTC.

The chain employs TRBV19 and TRBJ1-4; the D is unclear. Trimming cost V 0 bases and J 5 bases, with 10 bases left between them. CDR3 length equals 15 residues. Germline V lookup: CDR1 LNHDA, CDR2 SQIVND (reference sequence). The CDR3 spells CASSIDDTSNEKLFF. The DNA for the CDR3 is TGTGCCAGTAGTATAGATGACACCAGCAATGAAAAACTGTTTTTT.

CDR3 in DNA: TGCAGCGTTGAGCCCCGAGAGCCGGGCAATGAGCAGTTCTTC. Translated: CSVEPREPGNEQFF. The chain joins TRBV29-1 to TRBJ2-1; no definite D call. The V and J ends lost 3 bases and 6 bases respectively, with 15 bases between them. CDR3 length: 14 residues. CDR1 SQVTM and CDR2 ANQGSEA come from the germline V gene.

The V gene is TRBV19, the J gene TRBJ1-5, with a possible D match to TRBD1 (5 bases). CDR3 length equals 15 residues. The germline gives CDR1 LNHDA, CDR2 SQIVND (reference sequence). Trimming took 3 bases from V and 3 from J, leaving 12 bases between them. The CDR3 reads CASSMGQRPNQPQHF. In nucleotides, the CDR3 is TGTGCCAGTAGTATGGGGCAGCGACCCAATCAGCCCCAGCATTTT.

The gene calls are TRBV11-2 and TRBJ1-1; TRBD1 might be the D (6 bases). The CDR3 contains 17 residues. V was shortened by 7 bases and J by 1 base, with 22 bases between the two germline ends. The germline CDR1 and CDR2 sequences are SGHAT and FQNNGV. The CDR3 protein is CASTPGGQNPPNTEAFF. The CDR3 DNA sequence: TGTGCCAGCACCCCCGGCGGACAGAACCCTCCGAACACTGAAGCTTTCTTT.

There are a few counts of this clone. The chain joins TRBV6-5 to TRBJ2-3; the D gene is possibly TRBD2 (5 bases). V shed 6 bases and J shed 8 bases, with 18 bases lying between them. The CDR3 sequence is 14 residues long. CDR1 and CDR2 (germline): MNHEY, SVGAGI. DNA for the CDR3: TGTGCCAGCAGGGACCCGAGAGGGTTAGGTACGCAGTATTTT. Residues: CASRDPRGLGTQYF.

The chain combines TRBV29-1 with TRBJ1-1, with 7 bases aligning to TRBD1. CDR3 size: 12 residues. V lost 8 bases to trimming and J lost 2 bases; unmatched junction nucleotides: 5. In germline, CDR1 is SQVTM, CDR2 ANQGSEA. The CDR3 nucleotides are TGCAGCTCCTACAGGGGTAACACTGAAGCTTTCTTT. This encodes CSSYRGNTEAFF.

This chain uses TRBV27 with TRBJ2-2, with 8 nucleotides matching TRBD1. The CDR3 runs to 15 residues. Trimming took 7 bases from V and 4 from J; bases not matched to a gene: 8. Per the germline V gene, CDR1 is MNHEY and CDR2 is SMNVEV (reference sequence). CDR3 amino acids: CASTRTGSFTGELFF. The CDR3 coding sequence is TGTGCCAGCACCCGGACAGGGTCTTTCACCGGGGAGCTGTTTTTT.

The rearrangement uses TRBV30 and TRBJ2-1, with D possibly TRBD2 on 6 matching bases. The CDR3 is 17 amino acids. V lost 2 bases and J lost 3, with 20 bases in between. Germline CDR1 GTSNPN, CDR2 SVGIG (reference sequence). For the CDR3, the DNA is TGTGCCTGGAGTTCGATCTCTCCAAGGGACTTCTACAATGAGCAGTTCTTC. It translates to CAWSSISPRDFYNEQFF.

This chain links TRBV7-8 with TRBJ2-2; D is unresolved. V was pared by 5 bases and J by 1 base, with 14 bases between. Germline-derived CDR1 and CDR2 are SGHVS and FQNEAQ. The CDR3 is 16 residues long. CDR3 DNA: TGTGCCAGCAGCCCAGGCCCCAAGATGAACACCGGGGAGCTGTTTTTT. Residues: CASSPGPKMNTGELFF.

The chain links TRBV28 to TRBJ2-6, with D possibly being TRBD2 (6 bases). The germline V and J ends were trimmed by 5 bases and 0 bases, with 14 bases remaining between them. CDR1 MDHEN and CDR2 SYDVKM come from the germline V gene. This CDR3 spans 17 amino acids. CDR3 nucleotide sequence: TGTGCCAGCAGTACCCCCGGGGGACTCTCTGGGGCCAACGTCCTGACTTTC. Residues: CASSTPGGLSGANVLTF.

The V and J genes are TRBV5-1 and TRBJ2-7, with D perhaps matching TRBD1 (6 bases). Germline lookup yields CDR1 SGHRS and CDR2 YFSETQ. The CDR3 loop spans 17 amino acids. Trimming took off 4 bases at V and 0 bases at J, with 20 bases between the two ends. CDR3 nucleotides: TGCGCCAGCAGCAGGAACACACAGGGTTCAAGCTCCTACGAGCAGTACTTC. This codes for CASSRNTQGSSSYEQYF.

This chain uses TRBV27 with TRBJ1-2; D call uncertain. V lost 4 bases to trimming and J lost 4 bases, with 10 bases between them. The CDR3 loop spans 13 amino acids. The V gene's germline CDR1 is MNHEY and CDR2 SMNVEV (reference sequence). This CDR3 is CASSSTTTYGYTF. In DNA form, the CDR3 reads TGTGCCAGCAGTTCCACAACAACCTATGGCTACACCTTC.

The chain joins TRBV5-1 to TRBJ1-1; no clear D gene. The ends were cut back, 0 bases at V and 4 bases at J, with 10 bases in the middle. The CDR3 is 14 residues long. Germline values: CDR1 SGHRS, CDR2 YFSETQ. This CDR3 is CASSLGLSGTEAFF. The CDR3 coding sequence is TGCGCCAGCAGCTTGGGTTTGAGTGGCACTGAAGCTTTCTTT.

V usage is TRBV2 and J usage is TRBJ2-7; D is possibly TRBD2 (6 bases). CDR1 and CDR2 (germline): SNHLY, FYNNEI. The CDR3 covers 13 residues. Trimming pared 4 bases from V and 9 bases from J, leaving 16 bases between. CDR3 sequence reads: CASSALREWWQYF. Written as DNA, the CDR3 is TGTGCCAGCAGTGCTCTCCGGGAGTGGTGGCAGTACTTC.

V is TRBV5-6 and J is TRBJ1-5, with a weak D call TRBD1 (5 bases). CDR3 size: 15 residues. The germline V and J ends were trimmed by 0 bases and 0 bases, with 7 bases remaining between them. In germline, CDR1 is SGHDT, CDR2 YYEEEE. The CDR3 region has the DNA TGTGCCAGCAGCTTGGGACAGCATAGCAATCAGCCCCAGCATTTT. Protein sequence: CASSLGQHSNQPQHF.

The rearrangement links TRBV9 to TRBJ2-1, with 7 positions matching TRBD1. The CDR3 is 19 residues long. V was clipped by 3 bases and J by 0 bases; unmatched bases: 15. The germline CDR1 and CDR2 sequences are SGDLS and YYNGEE. The DNA for the CDR3 is TGTGCCAGCAGCGGGTGGGGACAGCCAGAATTAAGCTCCTACAATGAGCAGTTCTTC. Its translation: CASSGWGQPELSSYNEQFF.

V is TRBV27 and J is TRBJ1-5; D remains unclear. Trimming removed 0 bases from V and 0 bases from J, with 6 bases in between. The CDR3 consists of 15 residues. Per germline, CDR1 MNHEY and CDR2 SMNVEV (reference sequence). In DNA, the CDR3 is TGTGCCAGCAGTTTATCTCTGAGTAGCAATCAGCCCCAGCATTTT. Its protein is CASSLSLSSNQPQHF.

The chain employs TRBV14 and TRBJ1-3; D gene unclear. Germline values: CDR1 SGHDN, CDR2 FVKESK. The CDR3 loop spans 17 amino acids. The V end lost 1 base, the J end lost 2 bases, and 15 bases lay between the germline ends. DNA for the CDR3: TGTGCCAGCAGCCAAGTCTGGGCGCCTATTGCTGGAAACACCATATATTTT. It yields the protein CASSQVWAPIAGNTIYF.

The chain combines TRBV7-3 with TRBJ1-5, with D uncertain. V was shortened by 1 base and J by 4 bases, with 5 bases between the two germline ends. Germline V gene sequence: CDR1 SGHTA, CDR2 FQGTGA. The CDR3 is 13 amino acids. CDR3 residues: CASSLSQNQPQHF. CDR3 bases: TGTGCCAGCAGCTTAAGTCAGAATCAGCCCCAGCATTTT.

The chain joins TRBV7-8 to TRBJ1-1, with TRBD1 identical over 7 bases. V gave up 3 bases and J gave up 0 bases; unmatched junction bases: 4. The CDR3 totals 15 residues. The germline V gene encodes CDR1 SGHVS and CDR2 FQNEAQ. The CDR3 DNA is TGTGCCAGCAGCTTTTTGCAGGGGGTGAACACTGAAGCTTTCTTT. Translation: CASSFLQGVNTEAFF.

The chain is built from TRBV9 and TRBJ2-6; D is unclear. The CDR3 totals 15 residues. Germline assignment: CDR1 SGDLS and CDR2 YYNGEE. V was shortened by 5 bases and J by 2 bases, with 11 bases between the two germline ends. DNA for the CDR3: TGTGCCAGCAGGGCAAGTATAACTGGGGCCAACGTCCTGACTTTC. This translates into CASRASITGANVLTF.

For the CDR3, the DNA is TGTGCCAGCAGCTTTGGTCCTAGCGGGGGGTCCTACAATGAGCAGTTCTTC. Encoded protein: CASSFGPSGGSYNEQFF. The genes are TRBV7-9 and TRBJ2-1; 11 bases are shared with TRBD2. This CDR3 is built from 17 residues. Germline V gene sequence: CDR1 SEHNR, CDR2 FQNEAQ (reference sequence). Losses at the gene ends were 3 bases for V and 1 base for J; bases not matched to a gene: 5.

The chain combines TRBV28 with TRBJ1-5; 7 bases align to TRBD1. J lost 7 bases, V lost 3 bases, and 6 bases had no gene match. This CDR3 region has 14 residues. The germline V gene has CDR1 MDHEN and CDR2 SYDVKM. The CDR3 bases are TGTGCCAGCAGTTTTCATGACAGGGCACAGCCCCAGCATTTT. Translated, it gives CASSFHDRAQPQHF.

V usage is TRBV5-8 and J usage is TRBJ1-2, with unresolved D. The CDR3 has 15 amino acids. Trimming took off 0 bases at V and 7 bases at J, with 16 bases between the two ends. Germline lookup yields CDR1 SGHTS and CDR2 YDEGEE. CDR3 amino acids: CASSLGAGPEGGYTF. Written as DNA, the CDR3 is TGTGCCAGCAGCTTGGGGGCAGGTCCCGAGGGTGGCTACACCTTC.

The chain carries TRBV19 and TRBJ1-5; D ambiguous. The V and J ends lost 5 bases and 11 bases respectively, with 19 bases between them. Looked up from germline, CDR1 is LNHDA and CDR2 is SQIVND (reference sequence). The CDR3 covers 14 residues. In DNA, the CDR3 is TGTGCCAGTAGTCCGCGTGACCGAGTCGGGGCCCAGCATTTT. It specifies CASSPRDRVGAQHF.

The chain links TRBV30 to TRBJ2-3; the match to TRBD2 covers 12 bases. Germline loops: CDR1 GTSNPN, CDR2 SVGIG (reference sequence). V was clipped by 1 base and J by 2 bases; unmatched bases: 1. There are 15 residues in the CDR3. Here the CDR3 DNA reads TGTGCCTGGAGTGGACTAGCGGGGGTCACAGATACGCAGTATTTT. This translates into CAWSGLAGVTDTQYF.